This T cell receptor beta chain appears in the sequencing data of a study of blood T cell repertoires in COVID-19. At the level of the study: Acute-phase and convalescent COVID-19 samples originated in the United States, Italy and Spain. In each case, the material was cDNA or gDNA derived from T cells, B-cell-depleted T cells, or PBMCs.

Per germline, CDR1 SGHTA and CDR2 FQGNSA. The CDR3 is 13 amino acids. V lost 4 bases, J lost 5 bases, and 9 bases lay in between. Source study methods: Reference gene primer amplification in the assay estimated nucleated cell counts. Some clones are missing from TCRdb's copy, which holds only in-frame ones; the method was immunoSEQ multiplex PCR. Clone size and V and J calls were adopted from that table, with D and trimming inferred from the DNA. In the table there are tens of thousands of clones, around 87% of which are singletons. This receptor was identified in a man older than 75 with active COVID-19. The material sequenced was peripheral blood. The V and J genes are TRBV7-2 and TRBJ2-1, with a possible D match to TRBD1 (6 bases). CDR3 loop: CASSSYRDNEQFF. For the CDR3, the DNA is TGTGCCAGCAGCTCATACAGGGACAATGAGCAGTTCTTC.